This T cell receptor beta chain was captured in a study of cytomegalovirus exposure and HLA in healthy donors. Points from the study as a whole: TRBV6-2, TRBV6-3 and other indistinguishable V segments were excluded.

V was clipped by 3 bases and J by 2 bases; unmatched bases: 21. The CDR3 spans 21 residues. The germline V gene encodes CDR1 ENHRY and CDR2 SYGVKD. With respect to this clone: As yet, its antigen is unknown.

Amplification used 60 Vbeta primers and 13 Jbeta primers. Using immunoSEQ multiplex PCR, the repertoire was profiled, and TCRdb retains in-frame clones only, with some absent. Here the sample spans 72,000 or so clones, about 84% being singletons. The clonotype comes from a man between 18 and 35 years old in good health and CMV-seropositive. V is TRBV10-3 and J is TRBJ2-7; TRBD2 agrees at 11 bases. The sample comprised PBMCs. The CDR3, as DNA: TGTGCCATCAGTGATCTTTCGTCTAGCGGGAGGACTAAAGGAGGGCCCTACGAGCAGTACTTC. Amino acids: CAISDLSSSGRTKGGPYEQYF.